This TCR beta chain was captured by sequencing in a study of PD-L1 blockade in urothelial cancer. This CDR3 has 15 amino acids. Germline V gives CDR1 MNHEY, CDR2 SMNVEV (reference sequence). J was trimmed by 6 bases and V by 6 bases; bases with no gene match: 7. The assay was immunoSEQ multiplex PCR, and TCRdb's table has in-frame clones only and misses some. Of 25,000 to 30,000 clones in the sample, around 86% are singletons; the top ten hold roughly 2.1%. This clone was observed a few times. This TCR came from a man aged 50-60 years with urothelial cancer. The chain uses TRBV27 and TRBJ2-3, with 12 bases lining up with TRBD2. The sample consisted of PBMCs, taken around atezolizumab (anti-PD-L1) treatment. CDR3 DNA sequence: TGTGCCAGCAGCTCTAGCGGGGGGGCCGGGGATACGCAGTATTTT. Protein: CASSSSGGAGDTQYF.